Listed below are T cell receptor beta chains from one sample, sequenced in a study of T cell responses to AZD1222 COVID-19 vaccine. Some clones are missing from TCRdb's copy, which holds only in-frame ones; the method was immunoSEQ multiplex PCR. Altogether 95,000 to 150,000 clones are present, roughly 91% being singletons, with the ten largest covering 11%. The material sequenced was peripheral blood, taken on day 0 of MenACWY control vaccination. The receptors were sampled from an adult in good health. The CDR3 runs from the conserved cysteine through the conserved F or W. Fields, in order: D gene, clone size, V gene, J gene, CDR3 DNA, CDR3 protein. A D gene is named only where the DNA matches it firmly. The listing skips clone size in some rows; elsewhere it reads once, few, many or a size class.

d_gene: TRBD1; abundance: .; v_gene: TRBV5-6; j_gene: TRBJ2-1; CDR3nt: TGTGCCAGCAGCTACGAAAGGGACAGCTACAATGAGCAGTTCTTC; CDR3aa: CASSYERDSYNEQFF
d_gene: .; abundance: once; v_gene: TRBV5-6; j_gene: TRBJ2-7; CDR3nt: TGTGCCAGCAGCCGGGAGACAGGGAACGAGCAGTACTTC; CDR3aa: CASSRETGNEQYF
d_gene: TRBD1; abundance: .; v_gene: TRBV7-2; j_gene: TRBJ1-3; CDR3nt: TGTGCCAGCAGCTTGACAGGGGCTGGAAACACCATATATTTT; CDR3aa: CASSLTGAGNTIYF
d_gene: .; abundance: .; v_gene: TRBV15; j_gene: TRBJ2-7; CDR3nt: TGTGCCACCAGCAGAGAAGACGGACCTAAATACGAGCAGTACTTC; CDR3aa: CATSREDGPKYEQYF
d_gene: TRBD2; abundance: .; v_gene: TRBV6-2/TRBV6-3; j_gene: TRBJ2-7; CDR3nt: TGTGCCAGCAGTTACCCCGGGAGGGGTTACGAGCAGTACTTC; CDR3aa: CASSYPGRGYEQYF
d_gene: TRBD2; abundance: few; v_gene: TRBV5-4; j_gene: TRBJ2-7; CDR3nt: TGTGCCAGCAGCTCGGGACTAGCGGGACTTTCCCACGAGCAGTACTTC; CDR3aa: CASSSGLAGLSHEQYF
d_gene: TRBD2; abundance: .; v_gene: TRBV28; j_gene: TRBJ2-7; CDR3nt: TGTGCCAGCAGTTTAGCGTCCGGAGGACTAGCGGGAGTCGAGGGCGAGCAGTACTTC; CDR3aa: CASSLASGGLAGVEGEQYF
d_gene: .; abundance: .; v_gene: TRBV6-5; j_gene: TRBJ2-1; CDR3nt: TGTGCCAGCAGTAGGGACAATGAGCAGTTCTTC; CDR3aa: CASSRDNEQFF
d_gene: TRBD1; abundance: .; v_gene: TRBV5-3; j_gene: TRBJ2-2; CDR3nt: TGTGCCAGAAGCTTAACTACAGGGGTCGGGGAGCTGTTTTTT; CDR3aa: CARSLTTGVGELFF
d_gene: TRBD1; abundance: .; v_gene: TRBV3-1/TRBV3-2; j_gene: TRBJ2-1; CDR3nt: TGTGCCAGCAACCCTACCCCTGGACAGGGGGTCAATGAGCAGTTCTTC; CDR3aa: CASNPTPGQGVNEQFF
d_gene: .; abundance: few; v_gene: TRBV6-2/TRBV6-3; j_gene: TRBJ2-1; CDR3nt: TGTGCCAGCAGTTACGGGATGTGGGGGAAAACCTACAATGAGCAGTTCTTC; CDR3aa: CASSYGMWGKTYNEQFF
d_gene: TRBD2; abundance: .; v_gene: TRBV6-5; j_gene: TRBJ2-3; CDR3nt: TGTGCCAGCAGTTACAGTAGCGGGAGTGTAGCAGATACGCAGTATTTT; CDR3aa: CASSYSSGSVADTQYF
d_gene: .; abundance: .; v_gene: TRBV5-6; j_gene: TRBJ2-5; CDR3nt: TGTGCCAGCAGCTCGAGGTCCCGGGAGACCCAGTACTTC; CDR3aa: CASSSRSRETQYF
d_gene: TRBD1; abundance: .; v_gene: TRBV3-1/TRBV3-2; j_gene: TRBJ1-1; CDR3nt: TGTGCCAGCAGCCGAAGGGGGCGTGGGACTGAAGCTTTCTTT; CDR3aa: CASSRRGRGTEAFF
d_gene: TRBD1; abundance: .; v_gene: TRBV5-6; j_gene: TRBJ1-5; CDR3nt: TGTGCCAGCAGCTCAGGGGGTCTGCCCCAGCATTTT; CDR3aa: CASSSGGLPQHF
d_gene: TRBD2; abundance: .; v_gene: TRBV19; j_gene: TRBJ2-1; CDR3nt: TGTGCCAGTAGTCCGTCCAAGGGACTAGCGGGGCAGTTCTTC; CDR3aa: CASSPSKGLAGQFF
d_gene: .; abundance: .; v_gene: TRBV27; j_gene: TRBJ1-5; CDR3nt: TGTGCCAGCAGCCGTGGGGGGTCGGGCAATCAGCCCCAGCATTTT; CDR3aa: CASSRGGSGNQPQHF
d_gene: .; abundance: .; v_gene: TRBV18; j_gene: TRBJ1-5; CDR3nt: TGTGCCAGCTCACCACCGAACACAGAAAATCAGCCCCAGCATTTT; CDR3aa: CASSPPNTENQPQHF
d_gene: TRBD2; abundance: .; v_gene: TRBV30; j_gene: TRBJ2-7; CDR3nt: TGTGCCTGGAGTGTACTGGCGGGAGTTTACGAGCAGTACTTC; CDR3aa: CAWSVLAGVYEQYF
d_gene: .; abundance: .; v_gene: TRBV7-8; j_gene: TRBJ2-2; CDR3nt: TGTGCCAGCAGCTCTGATTACTATAACACCGGGGAGCTGTTTTTT; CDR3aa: CASSSDYYNTGELFF
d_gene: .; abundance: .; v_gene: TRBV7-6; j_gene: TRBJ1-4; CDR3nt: TGTGCCAGCAGCTCCATACGGGGTGCTAATGAAAAACTGTTTTTT; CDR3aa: CASSSIRGANEKLFF
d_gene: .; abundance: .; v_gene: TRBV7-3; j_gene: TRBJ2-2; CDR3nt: TGTGCCAGCAGCTCGGCGGGCAGGGCGAACACCGGGGAGCTGTTTTTT; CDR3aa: CASSSAGRANTGELFF
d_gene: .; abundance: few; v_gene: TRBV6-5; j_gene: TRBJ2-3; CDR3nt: TGTGCCGCAGGGGCATATGATACGCAGTATTTT; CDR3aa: CAAGAYDTQYF
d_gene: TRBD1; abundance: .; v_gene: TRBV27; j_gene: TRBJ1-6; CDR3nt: TGTGCCAGCAGTTTATTACCGGGACAGTATAATTCACCCCTCCACTTT; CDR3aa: CASSLLPGQYNSPLHF
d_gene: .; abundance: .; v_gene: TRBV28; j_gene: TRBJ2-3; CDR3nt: TGTGCCAGCAGTCCCTTGAGGGATACGCAGTATTTT; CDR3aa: CASSPLRDTQYF
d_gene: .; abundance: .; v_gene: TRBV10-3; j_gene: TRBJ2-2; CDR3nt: TGTGCCATCACTAACGTCGGTTCGGGGGCCGGGGAGCTGTTTTTT; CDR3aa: CAITNVGSGAGELFF
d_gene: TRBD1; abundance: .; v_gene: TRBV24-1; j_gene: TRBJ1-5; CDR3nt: TGTGCCACCAGTGATACAGGGGGCGGCCAGCCCCAGCATTTT; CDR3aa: CATSDTGGGQPQHF
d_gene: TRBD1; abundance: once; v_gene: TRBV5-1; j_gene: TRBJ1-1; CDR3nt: TGCGCCAGCAGCTTCAATACGGGACAGGGGGCGAACACTGAAGCTTTCTTT; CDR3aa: CASSFNTGQGANTEAFF
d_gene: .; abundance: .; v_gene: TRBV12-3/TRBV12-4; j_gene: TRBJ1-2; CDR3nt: TGTGCCAGCAGTCCTACAGGGAGGTATGGCTACACCTTC; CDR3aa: CASSPTGRYGYTF
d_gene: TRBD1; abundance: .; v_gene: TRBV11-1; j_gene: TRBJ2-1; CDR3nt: TGTGCCAGCAGCTCAAACAGGGGCTCCTACAATGAGCAGTTCTTC; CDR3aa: CASSSNRGSYNEQFF
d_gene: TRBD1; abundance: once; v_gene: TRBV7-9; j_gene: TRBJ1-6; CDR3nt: TGTGCCAGCAGCCGCACAGGGGATAATTCACCCCTCCACTTT; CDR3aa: CASSRTGDNSPLHF
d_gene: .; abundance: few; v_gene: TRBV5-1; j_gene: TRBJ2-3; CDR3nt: TGCGCCAGCAGCGCGGGACAACAACTTAGCACAGATACGCAGTATTTT; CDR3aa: CASSAGQQLSTDTQYF
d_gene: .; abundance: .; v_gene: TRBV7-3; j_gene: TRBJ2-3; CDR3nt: TGTGCCAGCAGCTTAATGTCGAGACGAGATACGCAGTATTTT; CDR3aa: CASSLMSRRDTQYF
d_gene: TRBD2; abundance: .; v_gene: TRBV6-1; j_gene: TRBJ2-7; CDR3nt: TGTGCCACTAGCGGCAGCTCCTACGAGCAGTACTTC; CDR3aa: CATSGSSYEQYF
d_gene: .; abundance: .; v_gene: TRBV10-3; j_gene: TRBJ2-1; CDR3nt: TGTGCCATCAGTGAGTCAAAACAGACTTACAATGAGCAGTTCTTC; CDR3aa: CAISESKQTYNEQFF
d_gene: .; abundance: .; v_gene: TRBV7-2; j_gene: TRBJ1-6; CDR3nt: TGTGCCAGCAGCTGGGGGCCTAATTCACCCCTCCACTTT; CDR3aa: CASSWGPNSPLHF
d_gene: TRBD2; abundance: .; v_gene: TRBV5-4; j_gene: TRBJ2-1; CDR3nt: TGTGCCAGCAGCTTGGGGCTAGCGGATTACAATGAGCAGTTCTTC; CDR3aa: CASSLGLADYNEQFF
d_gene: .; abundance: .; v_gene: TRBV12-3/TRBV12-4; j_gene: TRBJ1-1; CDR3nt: TGTGCCAGCAGTTTGGGTGTAAGGACTGAAGCTTTCTTT; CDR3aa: CASSLGVRTEAFF
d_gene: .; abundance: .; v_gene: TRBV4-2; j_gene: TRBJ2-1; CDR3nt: TGTGCCAGCAGCCACGGGCTAGTGTCCTACAATGAGCAGTTCTTC; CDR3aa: CASSHGLVSYNEQFF
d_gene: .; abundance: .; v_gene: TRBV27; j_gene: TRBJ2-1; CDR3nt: TGTGCCAGCAAGGGTGGATGGCAGATTGTCTCTGAGCAGTTCTTC; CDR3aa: CASKGGWQIVSEQFF
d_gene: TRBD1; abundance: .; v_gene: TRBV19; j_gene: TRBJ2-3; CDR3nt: TGTGCCAGTAGTCCATCGACAGGGTCAATGACAGATACGCAGTATTTT; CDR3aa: CASSPSTGSMTDTQYF
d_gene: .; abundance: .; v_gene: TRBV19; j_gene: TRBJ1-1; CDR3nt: TGTGCCAGTAGTAGTCCCGAATTGGGCACTGAAGCTTTCTTT; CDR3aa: CASSSPELGTEAFF
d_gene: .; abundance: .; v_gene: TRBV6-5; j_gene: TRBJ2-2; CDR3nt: TGTGCCAGCACCACGGGGCCGGTGAACACCGGGGAGCTGTTTTTT; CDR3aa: CASTTGPVNTGELFF
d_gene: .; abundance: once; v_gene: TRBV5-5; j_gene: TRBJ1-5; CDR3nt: TGTGCCAGCAGCTCATACTGGGGGGGGGATCAGCCCCAGCATTTT; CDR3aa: CASSSYWGGDQPQHF
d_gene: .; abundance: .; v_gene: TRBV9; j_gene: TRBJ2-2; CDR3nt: TGTGCCAGCAGCGTAGGAGGGGGATGGAACACCGGGGAGCTGTTTTTT; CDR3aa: CASSVGGGWNTGELFF
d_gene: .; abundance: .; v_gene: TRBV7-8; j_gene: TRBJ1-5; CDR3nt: TGTGCCAGCAGCTTAAGGGACTCTAGCAGGTGGAGCAATCAGCCCCAGCATTTT; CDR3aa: CASSLRDSSRWSNQPQHF
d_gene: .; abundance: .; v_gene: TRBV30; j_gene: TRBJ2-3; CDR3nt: TGTGCCTGGAGTGGGGGATACACAGATACGCAGTATTTT; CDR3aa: CAWSGGYTDTQYF
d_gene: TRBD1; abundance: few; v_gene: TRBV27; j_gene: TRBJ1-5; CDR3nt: TGTGCCAGCAGTCTACAGGGGTTGCAGCCCCAGCATTTT; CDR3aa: CASSLQGLQPQHF